This T cell receptor (beta chain) was sequenced in a study of blood T cell repertoires in COVID-19 (dated by TCRdb to the early 2020s). For the study in its entirety: Samples from collaborators originated in the United States, Italy and Spain and spanned both the acute and convalescent phases of COVID-19. The repertoires were released in a freely available public database intended as a resource for research on the immune response to SARS-CoV-2. Deeply sampled blood TCRbeta repertoires from subjects exposed to, actively infected with, or recovered from COVID-19 were included in the dataset. Where available, HLA class I and class II types were obtained from metadata supplied by the sample provider rather than from assay-based typing. The prospective study material was composed of cDNA or gDNA derived from T cells, B-cell-depleted T cells, or PBMCs. Sample metadata almost always included a de-identified subject ID, COVID-19 status, age in years and sex. The samples were drawn from two sources: the first 160 participants of the ongoing ImmuneRACE study, and 950 to 1,500 subjects contributed by 6 global collaborators.

This clone was counted only a few times. The antigen it binds to is not known. No base-level quality is on record; no much larger clone is a single base apart. TCRbeta CDR3 regions were amplified from genomic DNA by means of the immunoSEQ Assay, a bias-controlled multiplex PCR. The published analysis was carried out like this. The number of nucleated cells in each sample was estimated by amplification of reference gene primers within the assay. Sequence reads were collapsed and filtered to measure the absolute abundance of every unique TCRbeta CDR3 rearrangement. Productive Simpson clonality was computed per sample as the square root of Simpson's diversity index over productive rearrangements. The table was pulled from immuneACCESS by TCRdb, which kept in-frame rearrangements only. Such tables lose some clones; where checked, under half of the loss comes from unresolved V genes, and the rest has no known cause. The DNA gave D and trimming, while V, J and clone size come from that table. The sample table contains 200,000 to 250,000 clones; only one count was recorded for more than 85% of them. Roughly 1.6% of the sample is in the top ten clones.

The research as a whole found: Clinical and demographic metadata were provided uncurated, with the amount varying by source and participant.

In the prospective study, participants were about 18 to 95 years old, resided in fewer than 25 geographic areas of the United States, and were enrolled through a virtual design. In the prospective study, participants were assigned to cohorts based on the clinical history participants reported in a screening survey and a study questionnaire. Recovered participants in ImmuneRACE Cohort 3 were defined by two consecutive negative NP/OP PCR tests, clearance by a healthcare professional, or resolution of symptoms. Each participant in the prospective study had whole blood, serum and a nasopharyngeal or oropharyngeal swab collected by mobile phlebotomists. Over a roughly 2-month period, participants in the prospective study had the option of providing additional blood draws and questionnaires. Prospective study blood samples were shipped either frozen or at room temperature before DNA extraction. What was sequenced was PBMCs or T cells enriched from blood (not recorded which). The receptor was derived from a woman aged 50 to 65 who had recovered from COVID-19.

At the DNA level, the sequence is TGTGCCAGCAGGAATGAGGGTACAACAAGCAATCAGCCCCAGCATTTT. This is translated as CASRNEGTTSNQPQHF. Recombination linked TRBV2 to TRBJ1-5, with no confident D gene call. Looking up the germline V gene yields CDR1 SNHLY and CDR2 FYNNEI. Trimming removed 6 bases from V and 1 base from J, leaving 16 bases between the germline ends. The CDR3 numbers 16 residues from cysteine through phenylalanine. The only DNA kept is the CDR3, 48 bases in frame from the first base.